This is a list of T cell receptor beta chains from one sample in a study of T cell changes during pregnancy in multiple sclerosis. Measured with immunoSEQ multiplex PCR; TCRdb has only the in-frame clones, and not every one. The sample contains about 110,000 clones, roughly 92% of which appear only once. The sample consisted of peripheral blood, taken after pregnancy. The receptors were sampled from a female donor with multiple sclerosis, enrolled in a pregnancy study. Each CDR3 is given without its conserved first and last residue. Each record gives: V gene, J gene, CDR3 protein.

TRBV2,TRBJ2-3,ASRASGGVVDTQY
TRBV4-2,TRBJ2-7,ASSQDGSHSREQY
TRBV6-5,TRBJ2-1,ASSYGTGGWNEQF
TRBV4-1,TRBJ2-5,ASSQGEGETQY
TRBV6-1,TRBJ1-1,ATQEQGVTEAF
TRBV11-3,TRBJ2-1,ASSTPEGGHEQF
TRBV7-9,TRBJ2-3,ASSLVGASTDTQY
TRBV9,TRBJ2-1,ASSVAPGLANEQF
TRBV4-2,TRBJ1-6,ASSQEGRGISPLH
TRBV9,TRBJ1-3,ASSVVSSGNTIY
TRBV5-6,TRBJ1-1,ASSLDGNFYRTEAF
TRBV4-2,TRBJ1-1,ASSQALGLTEAF
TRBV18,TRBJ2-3,ASSPKTFAGGPGTDTQY
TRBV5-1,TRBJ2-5,ASNPEHPQETQY
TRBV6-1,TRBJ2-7,ASISGYNYEQY
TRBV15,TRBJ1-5,ATSRDYRDQPQH
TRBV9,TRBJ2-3,ASSVGSAGYSTDTQY
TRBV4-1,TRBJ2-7,ASSLERGQPYEQY
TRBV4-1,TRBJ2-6,ASSQFGRGDPTGANVLT
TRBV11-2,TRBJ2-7,ASSLDGAGGSEQY
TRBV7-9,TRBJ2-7,ASSHRGRIYEQY
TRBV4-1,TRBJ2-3,ASSQEGLLAGGTDTQY
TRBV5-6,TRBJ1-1,ASSISGVYTEAF
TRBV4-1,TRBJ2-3,ASSQVRSGGDTQY
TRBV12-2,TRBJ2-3,ASRWVIGGGHADTQY
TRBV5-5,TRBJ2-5,ASSTQGDQETQY
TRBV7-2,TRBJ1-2,ASSLADRHPV
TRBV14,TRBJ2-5,ASSDLRAGVRETQY
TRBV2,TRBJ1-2,ASRGTGTYGYT
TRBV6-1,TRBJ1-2,AITFQGTGYGYT
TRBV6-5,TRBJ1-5,ASRNRRVMEPQH
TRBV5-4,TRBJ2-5,ASSFLQGKTQY
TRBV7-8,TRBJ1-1,ASSFDRGMVRTEAF
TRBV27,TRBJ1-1,ASSSGREAF
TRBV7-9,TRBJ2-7,ASSPRDSSYEQY
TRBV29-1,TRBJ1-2,SATAGTGDYGYT
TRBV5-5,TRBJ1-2,ASSPHAGGSYGYT
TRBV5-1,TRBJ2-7,ASSKDRGRNEQY
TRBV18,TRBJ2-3,ASSPQYGGRTDTQY
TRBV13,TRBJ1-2,ASSLERQGIRGYT
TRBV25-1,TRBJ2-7,ASSAGTGSYEQY
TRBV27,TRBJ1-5,ASKRESNQPQH
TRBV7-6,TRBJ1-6,ASSPIGNSPLH
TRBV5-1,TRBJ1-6,ASSHDRESPLH
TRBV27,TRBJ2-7,ASSSQGDPFNEQY
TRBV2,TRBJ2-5,ASKPDFQETQY
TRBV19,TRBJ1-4,ASSPGQGSGEKLF
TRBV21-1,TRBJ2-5,ASSKWIREETQY
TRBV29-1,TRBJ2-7,SVRAGEYEQY
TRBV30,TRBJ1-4,AWRRRGSATNEKLF